The 23 T cell receptor beta chains below were found in one sample sequenced in a study of regulatory T cells in long-lasting Graves disease. Stated time point: newly diagnosed GD, antithyroid drugs for less than 3 months. Extracted PBMC RNA gave rise to the TCR library. For TCR beta, libraries came from iRepertoire HTBI primers and Arm-PCR of CDR3 regions. MiXCR, run by TCRdb on the multiplex PCR reads, gives a single entry per CDR3 protein. The repertoire consists of a few hundred thousand distinct CDR3 sequences, with about 15% occurring once and the leading ten covering about 8.2%. These data were likewise used in another study, on T cells in Graves' hyperthyroidism and ophthalmopathy.

This material consisted of peripheral blood mononuclear cells (PBMCs), taken at new diagnosis, from a patient treated with antithyroid drugs. All receptors come from a woman aged 40 to 55 with Graves disease.

The chain couples TRBV25-1 to TRBJ2-3; the match to TRBD1 covers 11 bases. Germline-derived CDR1 and CDR2 are MGHDK and SYGVNS. There are 15 residues in the CDR3. After removal of 6 bases from V and 2 bases from J, the junction contained 4 bases not matched to a gene. The CDR3 DNA reads TGTGCCAGCAGGGGACAGGGGGACCTCACAGATACGCAGTATTTT. It specifies CASRGQGDLTDTQYF.

This clonotype was found many times. CDR3 DNA sequence: TGTGCCAGCAGTCCCCAGTGGAGTCGATACAATGAGCAGTTCTTC. Residues: CASSPQWSRYNEQFF. The chain recombines TRBV28 with TRBJ2-1; no definite D call. Per the germline V gene, CDR1 is MDHEN and CDR2 is SYDVKM. V was shortened by 5 bases and J by 4 bases, with 15 bases between the two germline ends. CDR3 length: 15 residues.

The chain has TRBV9 and TRBJ2-7; the match to TRBD2 covers 7 bases. The CDR3 spans 15 residues. The germline V gene encodes CDR1 SGDLS and CDR2 YYNGEE. V shed 1 base, J shed 7 bases, and the junction held 11 bases outside the gene matches. The CDR3 reads CASSVTTGGPGEQYF. CDR3 in DNA: TGTGCCAGCAGCGTAACGACGGGAGGTCCCGGAGAGCAGTACTTC. Together with reference TRBV9 and TRBJ2-7, the CDR3 gives the full variable domain: DSGVTQTPKHLITATGQRVTLRCSPRSGDLSVYWYQQSLDQGLQFLIQYYNGEERAKGNILERFSAQQFPDLHSELNLSSLELGDSALYFCASSVTTGGPGEQYFGPGTRLTVT.

Worth noting for this clonotype: A junction end diverges from the germline sequence, so it may reflect a read error. The chain combines TRBV18 with TRBJ2-2; D is possibly TRBD1 or TRBD2 (5 bases each). The length of the CDR3 is 17 residues. Germline assignment: CDR1 KGHSH and CDR2 LQKENI. In DNA form, the CDR3 reads TGTGCCAGCTCACCACGATATGGGGCGTCGAACACCGGGGAGCGGTTTTTT. Amino acids: CASSPRYGASNTGERFF.

At least ten counts were recorded for this clonotype. The chain uses TRBV5-1 and TRBJ2-1; D possibly corresponds to TRBD1 (5 bases). The V end was cut by 5 bases, the J end by 6 bases, with 15 bases between. The CDR3 runs 14 residues. Germline loops: CDR1 SGHRS, CDR2 YFSETQ. As DNA, the CDR3 is TGCGCCAGCAGTGATAGCAGGGTGGCCAATGAGCAGTTCTTC. Residues: CASSDSRVANEQFF.

A remark on this clonotype: With a much larger clone just one base away, this may be a read error. J is TRBJ2-7 and V is TRBV5-4, with a tentative D call TRBD1 (6 bases). Germline assignment: CDR1 SGHNT and CDR2 YYREEE (reference sequence). The V and J ends lost 3 bases and 3 bases respectively, with 22 bases between them. This CDR3 has 17 amino acids. The CDR3 sequence is CASSSFWGPDGNYEQYF. For the CDR3, the DNA is TGTGCCAGCAGCTCGTTCTGGGGGCCAGATGGGAACTACGAGCAGTACTTC.

This clonotype was seen a single time. The chain couples TRBV3-1 to TRBJ2-7, with a possible D match to TRBD1 (6 bases). Trimming removed 2 bases at V and 0 bases at J, with 8 bases between. The V gene's germline CDR1 is LGHDT and CDR2 YNNKEL (reference sequence). The CDR3 covers 14 residues. CDR3 nucleotides: TGTGCCAGCAGCCAACACAGGGCCTCCTACGAGCAGTACTTC. It yields the protein CASSQHRASYEQYF.

The rearrangement uses TRBV3-1 and TRBJ2-7; D is perhaps TRBD2 (6 bases). CDR3 length equals 14 residues. CDR1 and CDR2 from the germline V gene are LGHDT and YNNKEL (reference sequence). V was pared by 3 bases and J by 3 bases, with 12 bases between. In nucleotides, the CDR3 is TGTGCCAGCAGCCAGGTCGGGAGTAACTACGAGCAGTACTTC. Translating it yields CASSQVGSNYEQYF.

This clonotype occurred a few times. The rearrangement links TRBV5-1 to TRBJ2-3; TRBD1 matches 10 bases. This CDR3 spans 16 amino acids. Germline V gives CDR1 SGHRS, CDR2 YFSETQ. V was clipped by 5 bases and J by 2 bases; unmatched bases: 8. This chain's CDR3 is CASRDDRGLFTDTQYF. The CDR3 DNA sequence: TGCGCCAGCAGGGACGACAGGGGGCTCTTCACAGATACGCAGTATTTT.

A few counts support this clonotype. A read error may explain this, as a much larger clone is one base away. The V gene is TRBV12-3 or TRBV12-4, the J gene TRBJ2-1; D not certain. CDR3 size: 14 residues. CDR3 sequence (DNA): TGTGCCAGCAGTATGACTTTATCCTACAATGAGCAGCTCTTC. Translated, it gives CASSMTLSYNEQLF.

Many counts were recorded for this clonotype. V gene TRBV10-3 combines with J gene TRBJ2-7; 11 nucleotides line up with TRBD2. CDR3 size: 15 residues. Germline V lookup: CDR1 ENHRY, CDR2 SYGVKD. V dropped 0 bases and J dropped 4; count of bases not matched to a gene: 2. The CDR3 sequence is CAISESLAGGYEQYF. The DNA for the CDR3 is TGTGCCATCAGTGAGTCGCTAGCGGGAGGTTACGAGCAGTACTTC.

The V and J genes are TRBV30 and TRBJ1-2; 7 positions agree with TRBD1. The germline V gene has CDR1 GTSNPN and CDR2 SVGIG (reference sequence). The CDR3 totals 14 residues. V lost 2 bases, J lost 8 bases, and 11 bases stayed unmatched. CDR3: CAWSLLTGMDGYTF. In DNA form, the CDR3 reads TGTGCCTGGAGTTTGCTGACAGGGATGGACGGCTACACCTTC.

The chain has TRBV27 and TRBJ2-3; TRBD2 matches at 12 bases. Germline values: CDR1 MNHEY, CDR2 SMNVEV (reference sequence). CDR3 length: 17 residues. With V trimmed by 4 bases and J by 4 bases, 9 bases remained unmatched. The CDR3 DNA sequence: TGTGCCAGCAGTTCGCTAGCGGGAGGGCCTGAAGCAGATACGCAGTATTTT. This sequence encodes CASSSLAGGPEADTQYF.

The chain has TRBV20-1 and TRBJ2-5; TRBD1 matches 9 bases. CDR3 length: 13 amino acids. Germline V gene sequence: CDR1 DFQATT, CDR2 SNEGSKA (reference sequence). V trimming: 5 bases; J trimming: 2 bases; junction bases outside the gene matches: 3. The CDR3 loop is CSADGTGQETQYF. The CDR3 bases are TGCAGTGCTGACGGGACAGGGCAAGAGACCCAGTACTTC.

The CDR3 loop is CASPGSNEQFF. CDR3 in DNA: TGTGCCAGCCCCGGGAGCAATGAGCAGTTCTTC. The chain uses TRBV28 and TRBJ2-1, with D maybe TRBD2 (6 bases). Germline lookup yields CDR1 MDHEN and CDR2 SYDVKM. The V gene lost 8 bases and the J gene lost 6 bases, with 8 bases spanning the gap. CDR3 size: 11 residues.

This clonotype was detected a few times. V gene TRBV28 combines with J gene TRBJ1-2; TRBD1 agrees at 7 bases. Germline V lookup: CDR1 MDHEN, CDR2 SYDVKM. The CDR3 consists of 14 residues. V dropped 6 bases and J dropped 4; count of bases not matched to a gene: 8. CDR3 DNA sequence: TGTGCCAGCAGCTGGACAGGTCGATCCTATGGCTACACCTTC. Encoded protein: CASSWTGRSYGYTF.

V usage is TRBV19 and J usage is TRBJ1-5, with TRBD1 matching 9 bases. J lost 9 bases, V lost 4 bases, and 7 bases had no gene match. Germline loops: CDR1 LNHDA, CDR2 SQIVND (reference sequence). This CDR3 contains 14 residues. CDR3 sequence: CASSTTGGRRPQHF. The CDR3 region has the DNA TGTGCCAGTAGTACTACAGGGGGCCGGAGGCCCCAGCATTTT.

This clonotype was seen many times. V usage is TRBV28 and J usage is TRBJ2-1, with TRBD1 matching 10 bases. CDR3 length: 16 amino acids. Germline CDR1 reads MDHEN; CDR2 reads SYDVKM. The V segment lost 3 bases and the J segment 6 bases; nucleotides outside the gene matches: 8. The DNA of the CDR3 is TGTGCCAGCAGTTTCTCTTCCGGGACAGGGGCCAATGAGCAGTTCTTC. Translated, it gives CASSFSSGTGANEQFF.

This clonotype was recorded at least ten times. The chain carries TRBV10-3 and TRBJ1-2; D not certain. Trimming took off 6 bases at V and 2 bases at J, with 10 bases between the two ends. The CDR3 covers 13 residues. Germline values: CDR1 ENHRY, CDR2 SYGVKD. The CDR3 DNA follows: TGTGCCATCAGACCAGCCGAAAACTATGGCTACACCTTC. Translating gives CAIRPAENYGYTF.

The rearrangement joins TRBV28 to TRBJ1-5, with TRBD1 as a possible D gene (6 bases). V was pared by 5 bases and J by 4 bases, with 24 bases between. There are 18 residues in the CDR3. Germline lookup yields CDR1 MDHEN and CDR2 SYDVKM. The CDR3 protein is CASSLTGWGGLENQPQHF. As DNA, the CDR3 is TGTGCCAGCAGTCTGACCGGGTGGGGGGGCTTAGAAAATCAGCCCCAGCATTTT. The variable domain in full, completed from reference TRBV28 and TRBJ1-5, reads DVKVTQSSRYLVKRTGEKVFLECVQDMDHENMFWYRQDPGLGLRLIYFSYDVKMKEKGDIPEGYSVSREKKERFSLILESASTNQTSMYLCASSLTGWGGLENQPQHFGDGTRLSIL.

This clonotype was picked up a small number of times. This may arise from a read error, as a much more abundant clone is one base away. This chain links TRBV2 with TRBJ2-2, with D possibly TRBD1 on 6 matching bases. Germline assignment: CDR1 SNHLY and CDR2 FYNNEI. This CDR3 spans 17 amino acids. The CDR3 loop is CASSVVEGDINTGEPFF. DNA for the CDR3: TGTGCCAGCAGTGTAGTGGAAGGGGACATTAACACCGGGGAGCCGTTTTTT.

The sample holds many counts of this clonotype. The gene calls are TRBV6-1 and TRBJ2-5, with no clear D. Trimming removed 1 base at V and 4 bases at J, with 13 bases between. The CDR3 totals 15 residues. Germline V lookup: CDR1 MNHNS, CDR2 SASEGT. CDR3 in DNA: TGTGCCAGCAGTGAAGATTGGGGATGGGTAGAGACCCAGTACTTC. Its translation: CASSEDWGWVETQYF.

This clonotype was seen at least ten times. This rearrangement joins TRBV12-3 or TRBV12-4 to TRBJ1-3; the D is unclear. The CDR3 runs 16 residues. Trimming removed 3 bases at V and 0 bases at J, with 12 bases between. CDR3 amino acids: CASSFGGVVSGNTIYF. For the CDR3, the DNA is TGTGCCAGCAGTTTTGGCGGCGTCGTCTCTGGAAACACCATATATTTT.